Each of the 5 T cell receptor beta chains below was sequenced from the same sample in a study of T cells expressing NK-cell markers. TCRdb re-called the 5' RACE reads and shows each CDR3 protein once, DNA omitted. Its listing shows around 380,000 distinct CDR3 sequences. The material sequenced was blood T cells: a sorted CD56 or NKG2C T cell subset, CD4+ or CD8+ T cells, or bulk PBMC T cells (not recorded which). The receptors derive from a woman between 45 and 65 years old in good health.

The chain recombines TRBV6-4 with TRBJ2-2; TCRdb indicates TRBD2, and absent DNA this call remains unverified. This CDR3 spans 15 amino acids. The germline V gene encodes CDR1 MRHNA and CDR2 SNTAGT. Here the CDR3 reads CASSKQRVNTGELFF.

The rearrangement links TRBV7-6 to TRBJ2-5; there is no DNA to check the TCRdb D call of TRBD2. The CDR3 covers 18 residues. Germline V gene sequence: CDR1 SGHVS, CDR2 FNYEAQ. The chain's CDR3 is CASSLTGTSGSGPETQYF.

This CDR3 reads CASSPSGRAYEQYF. This chain uses TRBV7-8 with TRBJ2-7. Germline CDR1 and CDR2: SGHVS and FQNEAQ. CDR3 length: 14 amino acids.

The chain links TRBV7-8 to TRBJ2-7; TCRdb returns TRBD1, unconfirmable since there is no DNA. This CDR3 is built from 15 residues. The germline V gene encodes CDR1 SGHVS and CDR2 FQNEAQ. CDR3 region: CASRIDRELYYEQYF.

This chain's CDR3 is CASSLAGSTQYF. The chain employs TRBV5-6 and TRBJ2-5. Germline CDR1 SGHDT, CDR2 YYEEEE. This CDR3 region has 12 residues. The complete variable domain, with remaining parts taken from reference TRBV5-6 and TRBJ2-5, reads DAGVTQSPTHLIKTRGQQVTLRCSPKSGHDTVSWYQQALGQGPQFIFQYYEEEERQRGNFPDRFSGHQFPNYSSELNVNALLLGDSALYLCASSLAGSTQYFGPGTRLLVL.